This TCR beta chain was sequenced for a study of T cells in localized non-small cell lung cancer (dated by TCRdb to the early 2020s). Concerning the study at large: The study analyzed T cell repertoires of 200 to 250 early-stage NSCLC patients, comparing tumors and uninvolved tumor-adjacent lungs. Of the NSCLC patients, around 130 were male and approximately 97 were female, and the mean age was approximately 69 years. The cohort was made up of 200 to 250 treatment-naive NSCLC patients whose localized lung tumors had been resected. The study at large found these results: Since the design was exploratory, TCR variables were selected using unadjusted p-values with no false-discovery rate correction. Multi-region tumor sequencing was not performed, so intratumor heterogeneity could not be excluded. The highest T cell clonality was observed in uninvolved tumor-adjacent lung, where clonality exceeded that of tumor, suggesting that antigenic responses were more focused in uninvolved tumor-adjacent lung. Higher blood T cell density associated with longer overall survival, while higher adjacent-lung clonality associated with shorter survival. Of the top 100 tumor clones, a median of roughly 53 were detected in paired uninvolved adjacent lung; approximately 28 were also among that lung's top 100.

TCR beta CDR3 regions were sequenced from DNA using the immunoSEQ Assay. As for how the authors treated the data: To compute T cell density, TCR beta template counts were normalized to usable DNA, which was estimated by amplifying housekeeping genes. The preseqR package was used to estimate richness by extrapolating to 400,000 templates for PBMC samples and to 120,000 templates for tissue samples. Clonality was calculated as one minus Pielou's evenness. Differential abundance testing on productive amino-acid clonotypes, with a minimum total count of 5 and an alpha of 0.1, was used to identify tissue-enriched TCRs. The Jaccard Index and the Morisita Overlap Index were used to measure repertoire overlap between compartments. GLIPH grouped TCR beta CDR3s together with public tetramer-defined viral CDR3s, and a viral motif had to include at least three viral sequences and show V-gene enrichment. The table comes from immuneACCESS by way of TCRdb, which keeps in-frame sequences with V and J called. Part of the clones is missing from these tables; in studies checked, under half for an unresolved V gene and the rest for unknown reasons. That table supplies the V and J calls and clone size; D and trimming were determined from the DNA. The sample table shows approximately 80,000 clones, and about 84% are seen once. Clones ranked in the top ten supply about a tenth of the sample.

The germline V gene (reference sequence) sets CDR1 to MNHEY and CDR2 to SMNVEV. Trimming at the junction amounts to 3 bases on V and 2 bases on J, and the germline ends lie 11 bases apart. Inclusive of the bounding cysteine and phenylalanine, the CDR3 is 14 residues long. The only DNA kept is the CDR3, 42 bases in frame from the first base. At diagnosis, peripheral blood, uninvolved tumor-adjacent lung and tumor were collected and stored as a combination of fresh-frozen and FFPE material. For TCR repertoire profiling, blood samples were analyzed as peripheral blood mononuclear cells. As for this clone: Its antigen remains undetermined. Base qualities are missing; no much larger clone stands one base away.

This sequence originates from a female donor over 55 with stage I lung adenocarcinoma. The sequences come from peripheral blood, collected before any cancer treatment. The sequence is built from TRBV27 and TRBJ2-7, with no D gene named confidently. The CDR3 has the sequence CASSLREATYEQYF. The DNA sequence is as follows: TGTGCCAGCAGTTTGAGAGAGGCCACCTACGAGCAGTACTTC.